This T cell receptor beta chain was sequenced during a study of control samples from healthy donors and cancer patients. Sequencing used immunoSEQ multiplex PCR; TCRdb keeps in-frame clones, though not all of them. The repertoire has a few hundred thousand clones, 90% of them found once; the top ten carry around 6.4%. Germline CDR1 reads SGHTA; CDR2 reads FQGNSA. This CDR3 has 16 amino acids. The V gene lost 3 bases and the J gene lost 8 bases, with 20 bases spanning the gap. This rearrangement joins TRBV7-2 to TRBJ2-4; either TRBD1 or TRBD2 may supply D (5 bases each). Material: PBMCs. The TCR was taken from a man between 40 and 49 years old with head and neck cancer. The CDR3 loop reads CASSFLGGRQQHIQYF. CDR3 sequence (DNA): TGTGCCAGCAGCTTCCTTGGCGGGCGACAGCAGCACATTCAGTACTTC.